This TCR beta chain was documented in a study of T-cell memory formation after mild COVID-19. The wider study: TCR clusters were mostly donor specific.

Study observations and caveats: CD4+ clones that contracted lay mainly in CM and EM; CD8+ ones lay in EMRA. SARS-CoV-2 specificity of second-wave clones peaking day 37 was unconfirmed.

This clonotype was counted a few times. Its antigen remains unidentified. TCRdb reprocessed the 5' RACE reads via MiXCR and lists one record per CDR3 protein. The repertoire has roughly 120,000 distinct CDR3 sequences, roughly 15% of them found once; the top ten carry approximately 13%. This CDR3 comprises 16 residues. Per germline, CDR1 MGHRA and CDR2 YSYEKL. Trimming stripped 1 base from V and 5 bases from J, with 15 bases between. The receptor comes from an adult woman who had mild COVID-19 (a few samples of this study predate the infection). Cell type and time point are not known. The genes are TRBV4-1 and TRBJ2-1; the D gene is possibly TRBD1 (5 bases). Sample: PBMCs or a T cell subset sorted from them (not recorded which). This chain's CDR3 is CASSQGRWQGNNEQFF. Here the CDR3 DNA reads TGCGCCAGCAGCCAAGGAAGGTGGCAGGGTAACAATGAGCAGTTCTTC.